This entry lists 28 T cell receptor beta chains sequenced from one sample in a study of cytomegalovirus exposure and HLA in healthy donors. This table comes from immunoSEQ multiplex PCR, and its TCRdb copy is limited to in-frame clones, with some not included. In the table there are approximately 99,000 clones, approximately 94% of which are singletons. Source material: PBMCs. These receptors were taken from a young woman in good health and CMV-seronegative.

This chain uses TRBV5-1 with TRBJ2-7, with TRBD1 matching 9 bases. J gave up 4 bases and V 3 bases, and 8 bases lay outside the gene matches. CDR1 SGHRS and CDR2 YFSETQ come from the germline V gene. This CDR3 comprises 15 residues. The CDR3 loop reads CASSWGTGRRYEQYF. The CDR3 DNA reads TGCGCCAGCAGCTGGGGGACAGGGCGTAGGTACGAGCAGTACTTC.

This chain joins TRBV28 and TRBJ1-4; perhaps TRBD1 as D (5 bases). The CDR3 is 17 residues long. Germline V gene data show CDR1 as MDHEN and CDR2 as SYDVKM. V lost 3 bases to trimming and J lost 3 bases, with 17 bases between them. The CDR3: CASSFLWEGFANEKLFF. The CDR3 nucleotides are TGTGCCAGCAGTTTCCTCTGGGAGGGGTTTGCTAATGAAAAACTGTTTTTT. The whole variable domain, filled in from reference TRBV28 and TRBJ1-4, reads DVKVTQSSRYLVKRTGEKVFLECVQDMDHENMFWYRQDPGLGLRLIYFSYDVKMKEKGDIPEGYSVSREKKERFSLILESASTNQTSMYLCASSFLWEGFANEKLFFGSGTQLSVL.

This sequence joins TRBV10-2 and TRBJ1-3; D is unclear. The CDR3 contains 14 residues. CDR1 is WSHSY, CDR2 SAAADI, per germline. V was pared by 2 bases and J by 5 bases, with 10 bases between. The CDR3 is CASSEERDRNTIYF. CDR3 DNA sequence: TGCGCCAGCAGTGAGGAGAGGGATAGAAACACCATATATTTT.

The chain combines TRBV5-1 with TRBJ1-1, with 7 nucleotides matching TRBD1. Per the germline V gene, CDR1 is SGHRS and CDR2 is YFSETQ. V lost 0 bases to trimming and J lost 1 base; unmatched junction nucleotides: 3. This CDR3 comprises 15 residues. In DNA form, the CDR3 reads TGCGCCAGCAGCTTGGCCGGGACAGCGAACACTGAAGCTTTCTTT. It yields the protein CASSLAGTANTEAFF.

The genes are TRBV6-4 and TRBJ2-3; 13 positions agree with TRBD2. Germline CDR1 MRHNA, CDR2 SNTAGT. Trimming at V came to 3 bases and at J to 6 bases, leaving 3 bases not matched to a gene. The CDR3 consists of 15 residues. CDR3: CASSELAGGPDTQYF. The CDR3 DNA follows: TGTGCCAGCAGTGAACTAGCGGGGGGGCCGGATACGCAGTATTTT.

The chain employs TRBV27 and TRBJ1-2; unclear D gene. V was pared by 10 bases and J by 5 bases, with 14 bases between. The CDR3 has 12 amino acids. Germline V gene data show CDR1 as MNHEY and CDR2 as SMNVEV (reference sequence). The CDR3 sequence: CATLVPSYGYTF. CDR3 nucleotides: TGTGCCACCCTCGTTCCGAGTTATGGCTACACCTTC.

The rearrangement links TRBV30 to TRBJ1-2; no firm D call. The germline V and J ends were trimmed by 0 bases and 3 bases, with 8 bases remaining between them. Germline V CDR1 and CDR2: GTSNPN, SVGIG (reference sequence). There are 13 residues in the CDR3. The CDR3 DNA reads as TGTGCCTGGAGTGTTCCGGTCTACTATGGCTACACCTTC. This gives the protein CAWSVPVYYGYTF. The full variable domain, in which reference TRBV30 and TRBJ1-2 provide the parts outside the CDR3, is SQTIHQWPATLVQPVGSPLSLECTVEGTSNPNLYWYRQAAGRGLQLLFYSVGIGQISSEVPQNLSASRPQDRQFILSSKKLLLSDSGFYLCAWSVPVYYGYTFGSGTRLTVV.

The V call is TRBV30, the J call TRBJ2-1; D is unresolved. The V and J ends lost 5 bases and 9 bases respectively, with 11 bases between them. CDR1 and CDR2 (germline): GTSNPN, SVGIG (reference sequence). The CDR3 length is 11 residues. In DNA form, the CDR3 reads TGTGCCTGGGGCCCCCAGGTTGAGCAGTTCTTC. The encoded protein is CAWGPQVEQFF. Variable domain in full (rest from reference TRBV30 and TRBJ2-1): SQTIHQWPATLVQPVGSPLSLECTVEGTSNPNLYWYRQAAGRGLQLLFYSVGIGQISSEVPQNLSASRPQDRQFILSSKKLLLSDSGFYLCAWGPQVEQFFGPGTRLTVL.

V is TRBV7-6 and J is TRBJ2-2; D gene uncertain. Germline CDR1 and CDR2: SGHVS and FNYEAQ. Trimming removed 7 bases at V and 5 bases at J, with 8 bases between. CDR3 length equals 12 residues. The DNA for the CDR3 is TGTGCCAGCAAGCGTTCTACCGGGGAGCTGTTTTTT. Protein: CASKRSTGELFF.

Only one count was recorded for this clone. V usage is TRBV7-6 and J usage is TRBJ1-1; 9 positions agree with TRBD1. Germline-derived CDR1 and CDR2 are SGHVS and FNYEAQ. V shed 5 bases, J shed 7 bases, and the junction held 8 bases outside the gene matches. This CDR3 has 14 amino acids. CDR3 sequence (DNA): TGTGCCAGCAGCCTCGGGACAGGGAGTCTTGAAGCTTTCTTT. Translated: CASSLGTGSLEAFF. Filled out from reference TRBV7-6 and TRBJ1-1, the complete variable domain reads GAGVSQSPRYKVTKRGQDVALRCDPISGHVSLYWYRQALGQGPEFLTYFNYEAQQDKSGLPNDRFSAERPEGSISTLTIQRTEQRDSAMYRCASSLGTGSLEAFFGQGTRLTVV.

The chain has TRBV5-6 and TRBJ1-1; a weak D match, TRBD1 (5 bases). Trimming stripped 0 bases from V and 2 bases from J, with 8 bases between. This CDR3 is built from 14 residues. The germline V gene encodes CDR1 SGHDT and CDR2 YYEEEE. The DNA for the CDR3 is TGTGCCAGCAGCTTGGACAGGATAAACACTGAAGCTTTCTTT. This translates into CASSLDRINTEAFF. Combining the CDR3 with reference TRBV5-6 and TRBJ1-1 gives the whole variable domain DAGVTQSPTHLIKTRGQQVTLRCSPKSGHDTVSWYQQALGQGPQFIFQYYEEEERQRGNFPDRFSGHQFPNYSSELNVNALLLGDSALYLCASSLDRINTEAFFGQGTRLTVV.

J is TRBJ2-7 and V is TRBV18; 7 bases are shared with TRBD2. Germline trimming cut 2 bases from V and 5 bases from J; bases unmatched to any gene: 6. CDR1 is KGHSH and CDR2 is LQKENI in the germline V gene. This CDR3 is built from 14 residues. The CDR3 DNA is TGTGCCAGCTCACCATGGGGGGGATTCGACGAGCAGTACTTC. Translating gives CASSPWGGFDEQYF. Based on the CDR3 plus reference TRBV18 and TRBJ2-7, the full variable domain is NAGVMQNPRHLVRRRGQEARLRCSPMKGHSHVYWYRQLPEEGLKFMVYLQKENIIDESGMPKERFSAEFPKEGPSILRIQQVVRGDSAAYFCASSPWGGFDEQYFGPGTRLTVT.

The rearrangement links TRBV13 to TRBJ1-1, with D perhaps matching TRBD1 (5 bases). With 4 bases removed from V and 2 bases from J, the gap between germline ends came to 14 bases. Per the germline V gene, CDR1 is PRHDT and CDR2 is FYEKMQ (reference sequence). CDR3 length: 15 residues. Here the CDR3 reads CASSSRTSSNTEAFF. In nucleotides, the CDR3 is TGTGCCAGCAGCTCCCGGACAAGTTCTAACACTGAAGCTTTCTTT.

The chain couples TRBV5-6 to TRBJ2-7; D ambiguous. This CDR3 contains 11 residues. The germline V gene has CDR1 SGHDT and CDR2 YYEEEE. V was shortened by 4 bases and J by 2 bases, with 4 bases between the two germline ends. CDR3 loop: CASSAAYEQYF. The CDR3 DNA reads TGTGCCAGCAGCGCGGCCTACGAGCAGTACTTC.

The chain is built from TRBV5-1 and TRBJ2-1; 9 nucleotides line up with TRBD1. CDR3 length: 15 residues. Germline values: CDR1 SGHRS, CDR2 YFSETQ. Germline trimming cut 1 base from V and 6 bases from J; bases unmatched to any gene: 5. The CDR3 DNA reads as TGCGCCAGCAGCTTGTGGGGACAGGGCCGCAATGAGCAGTTCTTC. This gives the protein CASSLWGQGRNEQFF.

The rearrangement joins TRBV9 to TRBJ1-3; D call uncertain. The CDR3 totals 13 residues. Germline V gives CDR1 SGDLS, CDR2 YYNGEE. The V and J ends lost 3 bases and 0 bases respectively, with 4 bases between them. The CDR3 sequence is CASSANSGNTIYF. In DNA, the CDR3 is TGTGCCAGCAGCGCTAACTCTGGAAACACCATATATTTT. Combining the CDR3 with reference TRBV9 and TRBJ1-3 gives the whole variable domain DSGVTQTPKHLITATGQRVTLRCSPRSGDLSVYWYQQSLDQGLQFLIQYYNGEERAKGNILERFSAQQFPDLHSELNLSSLELGDSALYFCASSANSGNTIYFGEGSWLTVV.

CDR3 nucleotides: TGTGCCACCAGCAGTACCCTCCAGGGGAAGAACTATGGCTACACCTTC. Its translation: CATSSTLQGKNYGYTF. This chain connects TRBV15 to TRBJ1-2; D possibly corresponds to TRBD1 (6 bases). Looked up from germline, CDR1 is LNHNV and CDR2 is YYDKDF (reference sequence). V lost 3 bases, J lost 2 bases, and 16 bases lay in between. CDR3 length: 16 amino acids.

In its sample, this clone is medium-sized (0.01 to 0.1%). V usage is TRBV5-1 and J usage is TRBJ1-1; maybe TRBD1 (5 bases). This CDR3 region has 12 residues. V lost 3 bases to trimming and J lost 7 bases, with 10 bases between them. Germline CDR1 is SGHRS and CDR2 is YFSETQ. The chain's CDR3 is CASSYGGNEAFF. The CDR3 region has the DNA TGCGCCAGCAGCTACGGGGGAAATGAAGCTTTCTTT.

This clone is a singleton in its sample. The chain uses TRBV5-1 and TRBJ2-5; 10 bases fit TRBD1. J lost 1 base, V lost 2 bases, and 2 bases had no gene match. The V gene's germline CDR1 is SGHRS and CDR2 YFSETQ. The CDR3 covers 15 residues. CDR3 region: CASSFWTGGQETQYF. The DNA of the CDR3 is TGCGCCAGCAGCTTTTGGACAGGGGGCCAAGAGACCCAGTACTTC.

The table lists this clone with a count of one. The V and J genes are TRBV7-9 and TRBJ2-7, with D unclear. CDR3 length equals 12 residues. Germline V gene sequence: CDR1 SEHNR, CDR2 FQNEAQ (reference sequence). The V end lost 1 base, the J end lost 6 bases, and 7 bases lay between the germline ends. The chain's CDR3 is CASSLVSSEQYF. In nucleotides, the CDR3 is TGTGCCAGCAGCTTAGTTAGCTCCGAGCAGTACTTC.

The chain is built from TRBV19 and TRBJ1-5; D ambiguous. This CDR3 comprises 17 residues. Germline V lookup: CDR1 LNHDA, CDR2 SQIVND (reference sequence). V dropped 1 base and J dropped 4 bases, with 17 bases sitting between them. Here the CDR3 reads CASSIVAASSSNQPQHF. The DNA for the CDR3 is TGTGCCAGTAGTATAGTTGCAGCGTCTTCATCGAATCAGCCCCAGCATTTT.

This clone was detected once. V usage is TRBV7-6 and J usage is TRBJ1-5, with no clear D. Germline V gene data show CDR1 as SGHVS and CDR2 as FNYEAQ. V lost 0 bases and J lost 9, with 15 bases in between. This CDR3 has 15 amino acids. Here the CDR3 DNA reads TGTGCCAGCAGCTTAGCCCCGGGGAATATTGGGCCCCAGCATTTT. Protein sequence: CASSLAPGNIGPQHF.

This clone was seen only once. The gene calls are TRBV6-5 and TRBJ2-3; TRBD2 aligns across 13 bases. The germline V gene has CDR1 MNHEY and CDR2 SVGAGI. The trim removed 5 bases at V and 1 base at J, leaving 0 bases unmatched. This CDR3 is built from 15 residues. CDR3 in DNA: TGTGCCAGCAGTGGACTAGCGGGGGGCACAGATACGCAGTATTTT. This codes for CASSGLAGGTDTQYF.

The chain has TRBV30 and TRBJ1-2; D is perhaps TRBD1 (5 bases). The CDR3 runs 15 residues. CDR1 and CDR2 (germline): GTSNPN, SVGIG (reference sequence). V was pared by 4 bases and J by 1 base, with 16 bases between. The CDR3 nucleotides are TGTGCCTGGATACGCGGGACGGACCTTAACTATGGCTACACCTTC. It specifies CAWIRGTDLNYGYTF.

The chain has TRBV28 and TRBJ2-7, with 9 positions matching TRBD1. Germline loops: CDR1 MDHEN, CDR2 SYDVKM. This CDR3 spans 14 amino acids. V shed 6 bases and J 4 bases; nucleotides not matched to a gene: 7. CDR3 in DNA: TGTGCCAGCAGCGGGACGGGACAGGGATACGAGCAGTACTTC. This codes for CASSGTGQGYEQYF.

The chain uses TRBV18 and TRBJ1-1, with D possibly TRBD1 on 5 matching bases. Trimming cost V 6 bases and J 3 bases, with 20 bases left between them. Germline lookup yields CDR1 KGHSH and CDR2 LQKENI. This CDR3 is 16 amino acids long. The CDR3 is CASSPSAAGGYTEAFF. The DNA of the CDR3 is TGTGCCAGCTCTCCCTCAGCGGCGGGGGGATACACTGAAGCTTTCTTT.

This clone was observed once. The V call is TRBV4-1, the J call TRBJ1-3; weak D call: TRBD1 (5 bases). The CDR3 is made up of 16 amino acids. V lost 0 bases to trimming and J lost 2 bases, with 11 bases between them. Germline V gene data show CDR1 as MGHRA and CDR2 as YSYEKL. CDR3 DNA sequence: TGCGCCAGCAGCCAAGAAATAAAAGGGGCTGGAAACACCATATATTTT. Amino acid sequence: CASSQEIKGAGNTIYF.

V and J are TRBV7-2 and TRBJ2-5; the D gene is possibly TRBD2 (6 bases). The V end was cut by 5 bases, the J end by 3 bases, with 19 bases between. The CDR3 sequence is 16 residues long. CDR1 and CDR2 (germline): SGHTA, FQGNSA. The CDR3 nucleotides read TGTGCCAGCAGCCGGGGGATTAGGGCGGAAAAAGAGACCCAGTACTTC. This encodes CASSRGIRAEKETQYF.